Shown below are 23 T cell receptor beta chains from a single sample sequenced in a study of shared clonotypes between healthy human individuals (dated by TCRdb to the early 2020s). Libraries were built with the immunoSEQ multiplex PCR assay. Here the immuneACCESS table is served through TCRdb, limited to in-frame sequences with V and J called. Missing clones are a known gap in these copies; in checked studies unresolved V genes cover under half, and the rest lacks a known reason. The sample data list a few million clones, and approximately 93% of these were observed just once. The ten largest clones take up 0.39% of the sample. Sequences were obtained from naive CD4+ T cells from PBMCs. The cell subset or site tag for this specimen amounts to: CD45RA+ positively selected. Receptor source: a man aged 18 to 30 in good health. Some clones in this sample may be carry-over from other donors' samples.

About this clone: Other DNA sequences of this sample code for an identical CDR3. V gene TRBV9 combines with J gene TRBJ2-3, with 8 nucleotides matching TRBD2. The CDR3 length is 15 residues. The germline CDR1 and CDR2 sequences are SGDLS and YYNGEE. The junction had 2 bases not matched to a gene; V was cut back by 1 base and J by 1 base. The CDR3 DNA reads as TGTGCCAGCAGCGTAACTAGCGGAGGCACAGATACGCAGTATTTT. Amino acids: CASSVTSGGTDTQYF.

This clone showed up just once. The chain recombines TRBV9 with TRBJ2-2; no definite D call. Germline V lookup: CDR1 SGDLS, CDR2 YYNGEE. Trimming cost V 3 bases and J 9 bases, with 9 bases left between them. The CDR3 runs to 12 residues. CDR3 DNA: TGTGCCAGCAGCGGAAAAAACAGGGAGCTGTTTTTT. Its translation: CASSGKNRELFF.

The rearrangement joins TRBV14 to TRBJ2-5, with D perhaps given as TRBD1 or TRBD2 (5 bases each). Germline CDR1 and CDR2: SGHDN and FVKESK. The CDR3 extends over 17 amino acids. The V gene lost 2 bases and the J gene lost 1 base, with 17 bases spanning the gap. This CDR3 reads CASSQSRGVSGQETQYF. The CDR3 DNA is TGTGCCAGCAGCCAAAGTCGAGGGGTCTCGGGCCAAGAGACCCAGTACTTC.

The CDR3 region has the DNA TGTGCCAGCAGGACCCCCGGGACCCGAATCAATGAGCAGTTCTTC. Its protein is CASRTPGTRINEQFF. J is TRBJ2-1 and V is TRBV28; either TRBD1 or TRBD2 may fit D (5 bases each). Trimming removed 6 bases from V and 6 bases from J, with 18 bases in between. CDR3 size: 15 residues. Germline CDR1 and CDR2: MDHEN and SYDVKM. Variable domain in full (rest from reference TRBV28 and TRBJ2-1): DVKVTQSSRYLVKRTGEKVFLECVQDMDHENMFWYRQDPGLGLRLIYFSYDVKMKEKGDIPEGYSVSREKKERFSLILESASTNQTSMYLCASRTPGTRINEQFFGPGTRLTVL.

The chain links TRBV11-2 to TRBJ2-7; unclear D gene. Germline values: CDR1 SGHAT, CDR2 FQNNGV. Deletions cut 3 bases from V and 6 bases from J, with 12 bases between. The CDR3 sequence is 13 residues long. Here the CDR3 reads CASSLIVAGEQYF. The CDR3 DNA sequence: TGTGCCAGCAGCTTGATTGTGGCAGGCGAGCAGTACTTC.

This sequence joins TRBV5-1 and TRBJ2-7, with 10 bases matching TRBD2. The CDR3 spans 16 residues. V lost 4 bases, J lost 2 bases, and 9 bases stayed unmatched. Germline V gene data show CDR1 as SGHRS and CDR2 as YFSETQ. CDR3 nucleotide sequence: TGCGCCAGCAGCCTTACCGGGACTAGCGCAACCTACGAGCAGTACTTC. It specifies CASSLTGTSATYEQYF.

This chain connects TRBV14 to TRBJ1-2; no reliable D call. V gave up 1 base and J gave up 8 bases, with 14 bases separating them. This CDR3 contains 14 residues. The germline V gene has CDR1 SGHDN and CDR2 FVKESK. CDR3 region: CASSQGAPNLGYTF. The CDR3, as DNA: TGTGCCAGCAGCCAAGGAGCTCCAAATCTAGGCTACACCTTC.

The chain carries TRBV7-8 and TRBJ1-2; D ambiguous. The germline gives CDR1 SGHVS, CDR2 FQNEAQ. V lost 2 bases and J lost 11, with 12 bases in between. The CDR3 runs 12 residues. DNA of the CDR3: TGTGCCAGCAGCTTATTGGGTCCTAGGTACACCTTC. As protein: CASSLLGPRYTF.

The chain combines TRBV7-8 with TRBJ1-5; no clear D gene. The germline V gene has CDR1 SGHVS and CDR2 FQNEAQ. There are 15 residues in the CDR3. V lost 2 bases and J lost 0, with 8 bases in between. The CDR3 sequence: CASSLSSVSNQPQHF. The CDR3, as DNA: TGTGCCAGCAGCTTATCATCCGTTAGCAATCAGCCCCAGCATTTT.

CDR3 DNA: TGTGCCAGCAGTGAAGGTGGTGCTGGGGGGAACTATGGCTACACCTTC. This gives the protein CASSEGGAGGNYGYTF. This chain uses TRBV28 with TRBJ1-2; tentatively, D is TRBD1 (5 bases). Germline CDR1 and CDR2: MDHEN and SYDVKM. V gave up 5 bases and J gave up 2 bases, with 18 bases separating them. This CDR3 contains 16 residues.

CDR3 in DNA: TGTGCCAGCAGTTGGTCGCGTGCCGGGGAGCTGTTTTTT. Amino acids: CASSWSRAGELFF. This rearrangement joins TRBV7-3 to TRBJ2-2; no firm D call. Trimming took 6 bases from V and 6 from J, leaving 11 bases between them. Germline assignment: CDR1 SGHTA and CDR2 FQGTGA. This CDR3 spans 13 amino acids.

The chain has TRBV15 and TRBJ1-1; perhaps TRBD1 as D (5 bases). CDR1 and CDR2 from the germline V gene are LNHNV and YYDKDF (reference sequence). V lost 0 bases and J 11 bases, leaving 10 bases between the germline ends. This CDR3 is 12 amino acids long. The DNA for the CDR3 is TGTGCCACCAGCAGAGAACGGGACGTTGCTTTCTTT. Amino acids: CATSRERDVAFF.

Comments on this clone: The same CDR3 can be traced to other DNA sequences in this sample. V usage is TRBV5-1 and J usage is TRBJ1-1; D is unclear. The CDR3 has 14 amino acids. Germline V gene sequence: CDR1 SGHRS, CDR2 YFSETQ. Trimming shortened V by 0 bases and J by 5 bases, and 11 bases separated the two germline ends. DNA of the CDR3: TGCGCCAGCAGCTTGGCCGGCGGCATAACTGAAGCTTTCTTT. Translating it yields CASSLAGGITEAFF. The complete variable domain, with remaining parts taken from reference TRBV5-1 and TRBJ1-1, reads KAGVTQTPRYLIKTRGQQVTLSCSPISGHRSVSWYQQTPGQGLQFLFEYFSETQRNKGNFPGRFSGRQFSNSRSEMNVSTLELGDSALYLCASSLAGGITEAFFGQGTRLTVV.

The V and J genes are TRBV19 and TRBJ1-1, with a tentative D call TRBD1 (5 bases). Between the trimmed V and J ends, which lost 5 bases and 1 base, there was a span of 14 bases. CDR3 length: 15 residues. Germline CDR1 is LNHDA and CDR2 is SQIVND (reference sequence). In DNA, the CDR3 is TGTGCCAGTAGTCTAGGACACCGTGAGAACACTGAAGCTTTCTTT. Protein sequence: CASSLGHRENTEAFF.

The chain joins TRBV5-4 to TRBJ2-3; maybe TRBD2 (5 bases). Germline assignment: CDR1 SGHNT and CDR2 YYREEE (reference sequence). The CDR3 totals 13 residues. Between the trimmed V and J ends, which lost 4 bases and 4 bases, there was a span of 10 bases. The CDR3 sequence is CASSDSGSDTQYF. The CDR3 coding sequence is TGTGCCAGCAGCGACTCGGGGTCAGATACGCAGTATTTT.

The CDR3 region has the DNA TGTGCCAGCAGCCATAATAATTCACCCCTCCACTTT. This encodes CASSHNNSPLHF. V usage is TRBV6-6 and J usage is TRBJ1-6, with D unresolved. This CDR3 comprises 12 residues. Germline V CDR1 and CDR2: MNHNY, SVGAGI (reference sequence). Trimming left V 6 bases short and J 5 bases short, with 5 bases between.

J is TRBJ2-3 and V is TRBV5-6, with 8 bases lining up with TRBD2. CDR3 size: 14 residues. The germline CDR1 and CDR2 sequences are SGHDT and YYEEEE. Trimming at V came to 3 bases and at J to 6 bases, leaving 6 bases not matched to a gene. CDR3 sequence reads: CASSSRLALDTQYF. The CDR3 bases are TGTGCCAGCAGCTCTCGACTAGCGTTGGATACGCAGTATTTT.

Here the CDR3 reads CSAPDLIEQFF. In DNA, the CDR3 is TGCAGTGCCCCGGACTTAATTGAGCAGTTCTTC. The chain links TRBV20-1 to TRBJ2-1; tentative D call: TRBD2 (5 bases). The length of the CDR3 is 11 residues. The ends were cut back, 6 bases at V and 9 bases at J, with 12 bases in the middle. The germline V gene has CDR1 DFQATT and CDR2 SNEGSKA (reference sequence).

This sequence joins TRBV7-8 and TRBJ1-1; D is possibly TRBD1 (6 bases). Trimming left V 8 bases short and J 1 base short, with 11 bases between. This CDR3 has 13 amino acids. Germline CDR1 is SGHVS and CDR2 is FQNEAQ. In nucleotides, the CDR3 is TGTGCCAGCGGGGGCGTTCAGAACACTGAAGCTTTCTTT. The encoded protein is CASGGVQNTEAFF.

V is TRBV5-1 and J is TRBJ1-1; unclear D gene. Trimming removed 0 bases from V and 0 bases from J, with 6 bases in between. Germline V gene lookup returns CDR1 SGHRS and CDR2 YFSETQ. This CDR3 region has 14 residues. CDR3 region: CASSLDPLNTEAFF. The CDR3 DNA is TGCGCCAGCAGCTTGGACCCCCTGAACACTGAAGCTTTCTTT.

The V call is TRBV9, the J call TRBJ2-3, with 8 bases that match TRBD1. The germline CDR1 and CDR2 sequences are SGDLS and YYNGEE. The CDR3 is 16 residues long. With 0 bases clipped from V and 0 bases from J, the junction kept 3 bases outside the gene matches. CDR3 protein: CASSVGTGFSTDTQYF. The CDR3 nucleotides read TGTGCCAGCAGCGTAGGGACAGGGTTTAGCACAGATACGCAGTATTTT.

The rearrangement uses TRBV25-1 and TRBJ2-7; 7 bases match TRBD1. The CDR3 is 13 amino acids. Germline V lookup: CDR1 MGHDK, CDR2 SYGVNS. Trimming cost V 4 bases and J 7 bases; bases outside gene matches: 7. CDR3 sequence: CASSVNDRVEQYF. DNA of the CDR3: TGTGCCAGCAGTGTTAACGACAGGGTTGAGCAGTACTTC.

The chain recombines TRBV7-9 with TRBJ1-2; D perhaps matches TRBD1 (5 bases). The ends were cut back, 6 bases at V and 7 bases at J, with 15 bases in the middle. Germline V gene lookup returns CDR1 SEHNR and CDR2 FQNEAQ (reference sequence). This CDR3 spans 13 amino acids. CDR3 DNA sequence: TGTGCCAGCAGTCGTCAGGGAGTCCGTGGCTACACCTTC. It encodes CASSRQGVRGYTF.